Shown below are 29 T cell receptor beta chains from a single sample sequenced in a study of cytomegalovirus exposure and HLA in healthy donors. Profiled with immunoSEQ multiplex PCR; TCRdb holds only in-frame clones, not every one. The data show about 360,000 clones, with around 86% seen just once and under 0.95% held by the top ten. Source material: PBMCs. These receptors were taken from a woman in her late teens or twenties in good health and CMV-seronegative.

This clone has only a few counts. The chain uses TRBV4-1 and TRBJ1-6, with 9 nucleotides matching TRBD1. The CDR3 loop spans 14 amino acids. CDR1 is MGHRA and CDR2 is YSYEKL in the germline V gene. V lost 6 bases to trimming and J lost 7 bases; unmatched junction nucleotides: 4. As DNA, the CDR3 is TGCGCCAGCAGACGGACAGGGGCCAATTCACCCCTCCACTTT. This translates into CASRRTGANSPLHF.

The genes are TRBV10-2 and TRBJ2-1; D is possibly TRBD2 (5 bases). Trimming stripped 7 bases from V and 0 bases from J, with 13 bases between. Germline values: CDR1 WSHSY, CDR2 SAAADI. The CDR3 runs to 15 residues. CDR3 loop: CASKLDTSSYNEQFF. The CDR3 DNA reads TGCGCCAGCAAACTTGACACTAGCTCCTACAATGAGCAGTTCTTC.

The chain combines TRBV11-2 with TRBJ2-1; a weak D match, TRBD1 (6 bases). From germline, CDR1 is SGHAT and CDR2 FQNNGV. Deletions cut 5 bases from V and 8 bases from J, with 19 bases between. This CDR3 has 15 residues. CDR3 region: CASSPTGSPGDEQFF. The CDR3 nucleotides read TGTGCCAGCAGCCCCACAGGGTCACCTGGGGATGAGCAGTTCTTC.

The CDR3 DNA reads as TGTGCCAGCAGTTTATTCTTAAAAGAGACCCAGTACTTC. The encoded protein is CASSLFLKETQYF. The chain couples TRBV28 to TRBJ2-5; D gene uncertain. The germline V and J ends were trimmed by 1 base and 3 bases, with 6 bases remaining between them. The CDR3 runs 13 residues. CDR1 is MDHEN and CDR2 is SYDVKM in the germline V gene.

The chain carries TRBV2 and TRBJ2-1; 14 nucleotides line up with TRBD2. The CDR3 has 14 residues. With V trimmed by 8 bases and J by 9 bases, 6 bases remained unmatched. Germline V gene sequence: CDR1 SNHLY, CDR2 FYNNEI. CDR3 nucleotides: TGTGCCAGCGGGGGACTAGCGGGAGAGGGTGAGCAGTTCTTC. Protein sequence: CASGGLAGEGEQFF.

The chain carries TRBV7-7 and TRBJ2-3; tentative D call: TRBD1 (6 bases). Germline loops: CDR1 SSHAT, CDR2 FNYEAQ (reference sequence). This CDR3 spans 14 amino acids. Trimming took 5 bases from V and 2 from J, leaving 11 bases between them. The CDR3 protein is CASSEDSLTDTQYF. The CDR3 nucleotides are TGTGCCAGCAGCGAGGACAGCCTCACAGATACGCAGTATTTT. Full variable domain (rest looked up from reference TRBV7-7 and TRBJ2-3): GAGVSQSPRYKVTKRGQDVTLRCDPISSHATLYWYQQALGQGPEFLTYFNYEAQPDKSGLPSDRFSAERPEGSISTLTIQRTEQRDSAMYRCASSEDSLTDTQYFGPGTRLTVL.

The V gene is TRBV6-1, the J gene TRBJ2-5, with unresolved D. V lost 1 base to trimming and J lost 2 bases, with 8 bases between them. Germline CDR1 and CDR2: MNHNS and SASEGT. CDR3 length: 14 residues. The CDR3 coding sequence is TGTGCCAGCAGTGAAGGCAACAGTCAAGAGACCCAGTACTTC. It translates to CASSEGNSQETQYF.

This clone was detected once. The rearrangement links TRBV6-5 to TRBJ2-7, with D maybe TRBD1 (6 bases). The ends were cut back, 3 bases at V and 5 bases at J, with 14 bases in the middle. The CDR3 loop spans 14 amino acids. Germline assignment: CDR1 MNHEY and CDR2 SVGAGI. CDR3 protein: CASSYTGSPDEQYF. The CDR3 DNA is TGTGCCAGCAGTTATACAGGGTCCCCTGACGAGCAGTACTTC.

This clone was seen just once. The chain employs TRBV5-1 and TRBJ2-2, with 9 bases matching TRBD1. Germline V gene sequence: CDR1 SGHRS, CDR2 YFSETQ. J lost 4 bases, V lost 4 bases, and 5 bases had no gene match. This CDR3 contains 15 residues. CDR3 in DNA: TGCGCCAGCAGCCGGGGACAGGGCTCCACCGGGGAGCTGTTTTTT. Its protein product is CASSRGQGSTGELFF. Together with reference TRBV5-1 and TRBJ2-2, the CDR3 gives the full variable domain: KAGVTQTPRYLIKTRGQQVTLSCSPISGHRSVSWYQQTPGQGLQFLFEYFSETQRNKGNFPGRFSGRQFSNSRSEMNVSTLELGDSALYLCASSRGQGSTGELFFGEGSRLTVL.

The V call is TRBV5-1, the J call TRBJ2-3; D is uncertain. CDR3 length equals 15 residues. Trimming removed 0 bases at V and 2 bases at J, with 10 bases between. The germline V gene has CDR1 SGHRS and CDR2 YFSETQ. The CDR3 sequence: CASSLAVPNTDTQYF. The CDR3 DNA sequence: TGCGCCAGCAGCTTGGCCGTCCCTAACACAGATACGCAGTATTTT.

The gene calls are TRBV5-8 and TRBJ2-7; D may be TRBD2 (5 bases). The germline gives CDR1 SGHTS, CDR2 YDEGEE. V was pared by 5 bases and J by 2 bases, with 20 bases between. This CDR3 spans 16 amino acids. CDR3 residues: CASSFVLSRETYEQYF. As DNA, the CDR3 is TGTGCCAGCAGTTTTGTACTGTCCCGGGAAACCTACGAGCAGTACTTC.

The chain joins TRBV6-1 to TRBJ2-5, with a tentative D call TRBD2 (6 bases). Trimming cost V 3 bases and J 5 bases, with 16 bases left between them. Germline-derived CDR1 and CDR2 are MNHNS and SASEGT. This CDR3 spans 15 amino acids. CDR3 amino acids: CASSDLAFRAETQYF. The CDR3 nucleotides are TGTGCCAGCAGTGACCTAGCGTTCAGGGCGGAGACCCAGTACTTC.

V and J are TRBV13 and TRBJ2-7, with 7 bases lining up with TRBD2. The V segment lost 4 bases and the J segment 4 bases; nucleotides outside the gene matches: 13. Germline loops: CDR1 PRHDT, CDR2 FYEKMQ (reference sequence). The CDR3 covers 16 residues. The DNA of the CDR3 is TGTGCCAGCAGCTCACGGGCTAGCGGTGGATTTTACGAGCAGTACTTC. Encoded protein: CASSSRASGGFYEQYF.

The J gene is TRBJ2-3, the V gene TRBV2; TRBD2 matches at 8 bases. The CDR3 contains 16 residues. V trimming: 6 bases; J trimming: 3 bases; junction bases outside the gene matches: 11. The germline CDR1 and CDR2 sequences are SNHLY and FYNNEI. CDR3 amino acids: CASRKNIAGTTDTQYF. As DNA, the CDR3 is TGTGCCAGCAGGAAAAACATAGCGGGGACTACAGATACGCAGTATTTT.

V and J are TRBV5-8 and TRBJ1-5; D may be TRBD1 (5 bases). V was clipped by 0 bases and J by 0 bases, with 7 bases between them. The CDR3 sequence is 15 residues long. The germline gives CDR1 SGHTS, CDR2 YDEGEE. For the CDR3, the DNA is TGTGCCAGCAGCTTGGCAGGGTATAGCAATCAGCCCCAGCATTTT. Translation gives CASSLAGYSNQPQHF.

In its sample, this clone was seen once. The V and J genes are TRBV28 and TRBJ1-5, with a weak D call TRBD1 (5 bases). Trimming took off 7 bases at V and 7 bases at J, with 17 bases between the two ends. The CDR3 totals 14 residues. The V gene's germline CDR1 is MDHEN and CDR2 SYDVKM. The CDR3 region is CASKPGQGGQPQHF. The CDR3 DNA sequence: TGTGCCAGCAAGCCAGGGCAGGGAGGCCAGCCCCAGCATTTT.

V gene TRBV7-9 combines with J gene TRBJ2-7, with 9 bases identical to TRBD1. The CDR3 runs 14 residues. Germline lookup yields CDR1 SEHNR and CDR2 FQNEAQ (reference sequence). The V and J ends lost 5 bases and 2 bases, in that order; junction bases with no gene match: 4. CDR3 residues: CASSARTGAYEQYF. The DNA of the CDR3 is TGTGCCAGCAGCGCACGGACAGGGGCCTACGAGCAGTACTTC. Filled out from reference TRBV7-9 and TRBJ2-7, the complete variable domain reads DTGVSQNPRHKITKRGQNVTFRCDPISEHNRLYWYRQTLGQGPEFLTYFQNEAQLEKSRLLSDRFSAERPKGSFSTLEIQRTEQGDSAMYLCASSARTGAYEQYFGPGTRLTVT.

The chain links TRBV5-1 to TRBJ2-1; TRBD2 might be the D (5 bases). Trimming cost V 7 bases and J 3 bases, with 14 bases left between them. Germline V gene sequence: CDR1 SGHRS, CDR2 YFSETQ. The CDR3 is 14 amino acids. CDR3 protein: CASSPPSHYNEQFF. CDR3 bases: TGCGCCAGCTCACCCCCTAGCCACTACAATGAGCAGTTCTTC.

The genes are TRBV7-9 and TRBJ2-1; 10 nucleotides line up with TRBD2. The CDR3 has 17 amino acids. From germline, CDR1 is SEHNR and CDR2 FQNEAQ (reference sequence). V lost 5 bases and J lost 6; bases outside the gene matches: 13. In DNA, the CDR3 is TGTGCCAGCAGCCCTACTAACCTAGCGGGAGTTACCAATGAGCAGTTCTTC. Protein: CASSPTNLAGVTNEQFF.

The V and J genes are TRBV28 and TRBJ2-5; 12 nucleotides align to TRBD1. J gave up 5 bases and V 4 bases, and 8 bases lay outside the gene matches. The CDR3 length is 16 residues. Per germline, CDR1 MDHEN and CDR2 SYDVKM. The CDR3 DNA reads TGTGCCAGCAGTTCCACTCCGGGACAGGGGGCCGAGACCCAGTACTTC. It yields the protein CASSSTPGQGAETQYF.

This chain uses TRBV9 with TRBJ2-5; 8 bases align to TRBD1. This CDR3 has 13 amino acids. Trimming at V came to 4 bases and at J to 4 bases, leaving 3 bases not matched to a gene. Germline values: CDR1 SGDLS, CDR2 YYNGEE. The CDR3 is CASSIRGPETQYF. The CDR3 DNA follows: TGTGCCAGCAGCATCAGGGGGCCAGAGACCCAGTACTTC.

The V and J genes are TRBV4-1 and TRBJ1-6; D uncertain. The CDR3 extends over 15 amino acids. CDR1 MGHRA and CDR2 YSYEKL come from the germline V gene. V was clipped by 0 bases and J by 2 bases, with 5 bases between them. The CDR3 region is CASSQERTYNSPLHF. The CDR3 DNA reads TGCGCCAGCAGCCAAGAGAGAACCTATAATTCACCCCTCCACTTT.

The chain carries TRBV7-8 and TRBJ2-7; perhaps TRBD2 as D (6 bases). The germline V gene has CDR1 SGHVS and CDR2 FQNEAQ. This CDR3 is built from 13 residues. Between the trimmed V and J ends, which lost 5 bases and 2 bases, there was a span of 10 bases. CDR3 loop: CASSPGSTYEQYF. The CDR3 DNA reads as TGTGCCAGCAGCCCCGGGAGCACCTACGAGCAGTACTTC.

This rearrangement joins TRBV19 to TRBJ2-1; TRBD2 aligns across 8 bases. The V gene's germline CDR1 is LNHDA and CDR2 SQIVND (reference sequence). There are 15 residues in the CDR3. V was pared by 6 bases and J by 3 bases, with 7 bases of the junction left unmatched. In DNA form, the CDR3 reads TGTGCCAGTAGCAGCGGGGGCCAACGCTACAATGAGCAGTTCTTC. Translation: CASSSGGQRYNEQFF. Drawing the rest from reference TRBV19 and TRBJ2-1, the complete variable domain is DGGITQSPKYLFRKEGQNVTLSCEQNLNHDAMYWYRQDPGQGLRLIYYSQIVNDFQKGDIAEGYSVSREKKESFPLTVTSAQKNPTAFYLCASSSGGQRYNEQFFGPGTRLTVL.

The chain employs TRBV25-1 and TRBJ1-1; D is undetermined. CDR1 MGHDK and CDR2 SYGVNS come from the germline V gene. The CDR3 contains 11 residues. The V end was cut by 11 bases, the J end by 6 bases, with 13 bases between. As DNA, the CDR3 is TGTGCCGTCTCGGGGAGCGCTGAAGCTTTCTTT. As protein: CAVSGSAEAFF.

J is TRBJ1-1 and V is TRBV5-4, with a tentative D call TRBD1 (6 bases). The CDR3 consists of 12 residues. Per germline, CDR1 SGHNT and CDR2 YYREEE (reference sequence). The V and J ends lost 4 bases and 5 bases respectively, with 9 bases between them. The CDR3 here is CASSGTGTEAFF. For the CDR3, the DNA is TGTGCCAGCAGCGGAACAGGGACTGAAGCTTTCTTT.

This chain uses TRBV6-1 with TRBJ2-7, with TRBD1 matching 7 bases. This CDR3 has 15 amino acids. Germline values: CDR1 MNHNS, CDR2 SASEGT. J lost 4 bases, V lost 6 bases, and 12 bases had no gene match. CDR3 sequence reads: CASRLTGSTEYEQYF. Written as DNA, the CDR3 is TGTGCCAGCAGACTGACAGGGAGCACGGAATACGAGCAGTACTTC.

CDR3 residues: CASSLDSEAFF. CDR3 nucleotide sequence: TGTGCCAGCAGTTTGGACAGTGAAGCTTTCTTT. The genes are TRBV28 and TRBJ1-1; weak D call: TRBD1 (6 bases). The CDR3 consists of 11 residues. The germline CDR1 and CDR2 sequences are MDHEN and SYDVKM. The germline V and J ends were trimmed by 3 bases and 7 bases, with 6 bases remaining between them.

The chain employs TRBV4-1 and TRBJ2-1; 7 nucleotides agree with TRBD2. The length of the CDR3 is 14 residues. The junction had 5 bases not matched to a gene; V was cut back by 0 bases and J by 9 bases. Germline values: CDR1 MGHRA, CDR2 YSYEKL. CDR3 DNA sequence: TGCGCCAGCAGCCAAGATCTGGGGGGGGTTGAGCAGTTCTTC. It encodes CASSQDLGGVEQFF.